This entry concerns a single T cell receptor (beta chain). What it binds is not known. The sample belongs to a study of cytomegalovirus exposure and HLA in healthy donors. Study background: An earlier analysis identified 117 million unique TCR beta sequences in about 170 million T cells. Study-wide points: Indistinguishability led to the exclusion of some V segments, TRBV6-2 and TRBV6-3 included. The study assumed roughly uniform donor sequencing depth for presence/absence analyses. Later analysis identified 16,951 TCR beta sequences associated with HLA alleles, using a false discovery rate threshold of 0.05.

CDR3 size: 13 residues. V was shortened by 2 bases and J by 3 bases, with 7 bases between the two germline ends. Germline values: CDR1 SGHNT, CDR2 YENEEA. The study ran its PCR with 60 Vbeta and 13 Jbeta primers. TCRdb's table, derived via immunoSEQ multiplex PCR, lists solely in-frame clones and lacks some. Found here are about 120,000 clones, 70% to 80% of them singletons; the top ten hold 1.4% to 1.5%. This clonotype was sampled from a female donor in good health and CMV-seronegative. The gene calls are TRBV11-3 and TRBJ1-1; D possibly corresponds to TRBD1 (6 bases). Sequencing input: PBMCs. The CDR3 DNA follows: TGTGCCAGCAGCTTAAACAGGGACACTGAAGCTTTCTTT. Translating it yields CASSLNRDTEAFF.